The TCR beta chain under discussion was sequenced for a study of blood T cell repertoires in COVID-19 (dated by TCRdb to the early 2020s). About the study as a whole: Samples from collaborators originated in the United States, Italy and Spain and spanned both the acute and convalescent phases of COVID-19. Subjects who had been exposed to COVID-19, were actively infected with it, or had recovered from it provided the deeply sampled blood TCRbeta repertoires that made up the dataset. The samples were drawn from two sources: the first 160 participants of the ongoing ImmuneRACE study, and 950 to 1,500 subjects contributed by 6 global collaborators. The prospective study material was composed of cDNA or gDNA derived from T cells, B-cell-depleted T cells, or PBMCs. Where HLA class I and class II types were available, the types were taken from metadata supplied by the sample provider, not from assay-based typing. Nearly every sample came with metadata listing a de-identified subject ID, COVID-19 status, age in years and sex. The repertoires were released in a freely available public database meant as a resource for research on the immune response to SARS-CoV-2. Overall results and qualifications from the work: Clinical and demographic metadata were provided uncurated, with the amount varying by source and participant.

TCRbeta CDR3 regions were amplified from genomic DNA by means of the immunoSEQ Assay, a bias-controlled multiplex PCR. The paper's data handling went like this. Within the assay, amplification of reference gene primers was used to estimate how many nucleated cells each sample contained. To quantify the absolute abundance of each unique TCRbeta CDR3 rearrangement, sequence reads were collapsed and filtered. For each sample, productive Simpson clonality was calculated as the square root of Simpson's diversity index over productive rearrangements. TCRdb took this table from immuneACCESS and kept in-frame rearrangements with V and J called. Such tables lack part of the clones; where checked against another copy, unresolved V genes explain under half of the gap, and the rest is unexplained. Clone size and the V and J calls come from that table; the DNA yielded D and trimming. Recorded for this sample are 300,000 to 350,000 clones; roughly 89% of them occurred a single time. The ten most abundant clones make up around 9.9% of the sample.

One collaborating source in Seattle enrolled patients during active infection and followed them longitudinally through the course of disease. Collaborating institutions collected whole blood in K2EDTA tubes following their own protocols. For TCRbeta analysis, collaborators shipped samples in one of three forms: frozen whole blood, isolated PBMCs, or DNA extracted from either of those sample types. Trimming takes 3 bases from V and 0 bases from J, and the germline ends sit 13 bases apart. Its CDR3 holds 17 amino acids, cysteine through phenylalanine. The only DNA kept is the CDR3, 51 bases in frame from the first base. The germline V gene encodes CDR1 SGDLS and CDR2 YYNGEE. Regarding this clone: Its antigen target is currently unknown. The input lacks base qualities; no much larger clone sits a single base away.

The origin of this receptor is a man younger than 45 with COVID-19, enrolled during active disease. The receptor chain draws on TRBV9 and TRBJ1-6; the D gene cannot be resolved reliably. Sequencing was carried out using peripheral blood. The nucleotide sequence is given as TGTGCCAGCAGCGCAACTGGCGGTAGCTCCTATAATTCACCCCTCCACTTT. This sequence encodes CASSATGGSSYNSPLHF. The entire variable domain, with the stretches around the CDR3 drawn from the reference TRBV9 and TRBJ1-6 proteins, is DSGVTQTPKHLITATGQRVTLRCSPRSGDLSVYWYQQSLDQGLQFLIQYYNGEERAKGNILERFSAQQFPDLHSELNLSSLELGDSALYFCASSATGGSSYNSPLHFGNGTRLTVT.